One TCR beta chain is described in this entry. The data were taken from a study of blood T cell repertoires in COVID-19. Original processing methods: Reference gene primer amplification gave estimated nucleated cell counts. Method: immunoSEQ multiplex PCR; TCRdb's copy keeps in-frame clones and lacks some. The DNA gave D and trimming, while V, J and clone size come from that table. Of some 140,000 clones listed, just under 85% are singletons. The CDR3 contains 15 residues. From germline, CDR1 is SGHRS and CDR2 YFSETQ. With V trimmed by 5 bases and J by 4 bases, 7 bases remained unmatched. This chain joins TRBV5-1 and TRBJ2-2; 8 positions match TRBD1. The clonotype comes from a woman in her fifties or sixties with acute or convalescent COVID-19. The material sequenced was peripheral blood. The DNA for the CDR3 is TGCGCCAGCAGTACGACAGGGGAAGGCACCGGGGAGCTGTTTTTT. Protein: CASSTTGEGTGELFF.